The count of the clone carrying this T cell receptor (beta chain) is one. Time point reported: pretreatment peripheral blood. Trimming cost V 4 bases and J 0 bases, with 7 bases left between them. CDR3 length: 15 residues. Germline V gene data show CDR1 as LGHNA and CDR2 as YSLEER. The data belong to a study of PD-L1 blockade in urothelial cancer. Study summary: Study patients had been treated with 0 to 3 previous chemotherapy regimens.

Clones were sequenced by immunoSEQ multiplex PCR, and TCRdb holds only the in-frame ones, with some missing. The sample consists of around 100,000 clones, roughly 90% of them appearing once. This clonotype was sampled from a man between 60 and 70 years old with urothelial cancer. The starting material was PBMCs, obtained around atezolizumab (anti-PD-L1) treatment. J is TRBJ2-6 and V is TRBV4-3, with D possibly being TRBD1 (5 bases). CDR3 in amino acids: CASSLQDSGANVLTF. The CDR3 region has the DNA TGCGCCAGCAGCCTACAGGACTCTGGGGCCAACGTCCTGACTTTC.